This T cell receptor (beta chain) was identified during a study of blood T cell repertoires in COVID-19 (dated by TCRdb to 2019 to 2021). A note on the overall study: The collaborator samples originated in the United States, Italy and Spain and spanned the acute and convalescent phases of COVID-19. Where available, HLA class I and class II types were taken from metadata supplied by the sample provider and were not determined by assay-based typing. The sample metadata nearly always contained a de-identified subject ID, COVID-19 status, age in years and sex. The prospective study material was composed of cDNA or gDNA derived from T cells, B-cell-depleted T cells, or PBMCs. The repertoires were released in a freely available public database meant as a resource for research on the immune response to SARS-CoV-2. Samples were obtained from the ongoing ImmuneRACE study (first 160 participants) and from 1,200 or so subjects provided by 6 global collaborators. The dataset comprised deeply sampled blood TCRbeta repertoires from subjects exposed to, actively infected with, or recovered from COVID-19.

This clone was counted ten times or more. Its antigen remains unidentified. It has no much larger one-base neighbor in the sample; base qualities were not kept. The CDR3 starts with the cysteine, ends with the phenylalanine, and has 15 residues. Just the 45-base CDR3 DNA is kept, in frame starting at base 1. For CDR1 and CDR2, the germline V gene (reference sequence) lists LGHDT and YNNKEL. V loses 5 bases, J loses 0 bases, and the germline ends lie 13 bases apart. The paper's findings and limits, for the study overall: Clinical and demographic metadata were provided uncurated, with the amount varying by source and participant.

In Seattle, one collaborating source enrolled patients while the infection was active and tracked those patients longitudinally over the course of disease. Each collaborating institution followed its own protocols to collect whole blood in K2EDTA tubes. For TCRbeta analysis, collaborators shipped samples as frozen whole blood, isolated PBMCs, or DNA extracted from either of those sample types. TCRbeta CDR3 regions were amplified from genomic DNA by means of the immunoSEQ Assay, a bias-controlled multiplex PCR. The source study handled its data this way. Within the assay, amplification of reference gene primers was used to estimate how many nucleated cells each sample contained. To quantify the absolute abundance of each unique TCRbeta CDR3 rearrangement, sequence reads were collapsed and filtered. Productive Simpson clonality was computed per sample as the square root of Simpson's diversity index over productive rearrangements. TCRdb mirrors the immuneACCESS table, restricted to in-frame sequences. Some clones are absent from its copies; in checked studies, under half trace to an unresolved V gene, and the reason for the others is unknown. V, J and clone size derive from that table, while D and trimming were established from the DNA sequence. This sample comprises 150,000 to 200,000 clones, 70% to 80% of them detected only once. The top ten hold roughly 5.7% of the sample.

The rearranged segments are TRBV3-1 (or the pseudogene TRBV3-2) and TRBJ2-5; TRBD2 is possibly the D segment (6 matching bases). Material: peripheral blood. This clonotype originated in a woman between 40 and 50 years old with COVID-19, enrolled during active disease. In nucleotide form, the sequence is TGTGCCAGCAGCTCCACTAGCTCGTACCAAGAGACCCAGTACTTC. Its amino acids are CASSSTSSYQETQYF.